The subject of this entry is one T cell receptor (beta chain). The sample belongs to a study of cytomegalovirus exposure and HLA in healthy donors. CDR3 length: 11 amino acids. Germline-derived CDR1 and CDR2 are DFQATT and SNEGSKA (reference sequence). Some clones are missing from TCRdb's copy, which holds only in-frame ones; the method was immunoSEQ multiplex PCR. The sample consists of 130,000 to 150,000 clones, approximately 86% of them appearing once. From the 120-subject validation cohort, which was separate from the roughly 680-subject first cohort, the donors were drawn. This TCR was sampled from a woman between 18 and 29 years old in good health and CMV-seropositive. Sequencing was done on a sample of PBMCs. This chain links TRBV20-1 with TRBJ1-1, with D unclear. The CDR3 spells CSTTAQFEAFF. Written as DNA, the CDR3 is TGCTCAACTACGGCCCAGTTTGAAGCTTTCTTT.